The 28 T cell receptor beta chains below come from one sample, sequenced in a study of CD8 T cells in ankylosing spondylitis. Findings and limits, study-wide: What seemed typical of ankylosing spondylitis blood was a TCR beta motif built from several highly homologous variants.

TCRdb itself ran the 5' RACE reads through MiXCR, one entry per CDR3 protein. Here the sample spans under 950,000 distinct CDR3 sequences, roughly 19% being singletons. The antigens of these receptors remain unknown. Input material: blood, either unsorted or a sorted T cell fraction (not recorded which). All receptors come from a male donor with ankylosing spondylitis.

This clonotype was seen a handful of times. This chain uses TRBV4-1 with TRBJ2-4, with D perhaps TRBD2 (6 bases). V was clipped by 0 bases and J by 0 bases, with 9 bases between them. Per the germline V gene, CDR1 is MGHRA and CDR2 is YSYEKL. CDR3 size: 16 residues. The DNA for the CDR3 is TGCGCCAGCAGCCAAGATTACGGGGGAGCCAAAAACATTCAGTACTTC. Translated: CASSQDYGGAKNIQYF.

This chain connects TRBV27 to TRBJ2-7, with TRBD1 identical over 8 bases. V lost 6 bases, J lost 0 bases, and 4 bases stayed unmatched. Germline CDR1 is MNHEY and CDR2 is SMNVEV (reference sequence). The CDR3 contains 14 residues. The CDR3 spells CASRPDRDSYEQYF. DNA of the CDR3: TGTGCCAGCAGACCGGACAGGGACTCCTACGAGCAGTACTTC.

This chain connects TRBV14 to TRBJ1-5; weak D call: TRBD1 (5 bases). The germline V gene encodes CDR1 SGHDN and CDR2 FVKESK. Deletions cut 0 bases from V and 9 bases from J, with 9 bases between. This CDR3 is built from 13 residues. The CDR3 sequence is CASSQERGSPQHF. CDR3 sequence (DNA): TGTGCCAGCAGCCAAGAGAGGGGTTCGCCCCAGCATTTT.

About this clonotype: At one end, the junction sequence differs from germline, possibly due to a read error. The chain recombines TRBV20-1 with TRBJ2-7; the D is unclear. This CDR3 is 12 amino acids long. Looked up from germline, CDR1 is DFQATT and CDR2 is SNEGSKA (reference sequence). Here the CDR3 reads CSARDNAYEQYF. In DNA, the CDR3 is TGCAGTGCGAGAGACAATGCCTACGAGCAGTACTTC.

This clonotype was counted only a few times. J is TRBJ2-3 and V is TRBV4-2; 7 bases are a match to TRBD1. Germline-derived CDR1 and CDR2 are LGHNA and YNFKEQ. The CDR3 totals 16 residues. V lost 2 bases, J lost 6 bases, and 11 bases stayed unmatched. The CDR3 here is CASSQSHGQARDTQYF. The DNA of the CDR3 is TGTGCCAGCAGCCAATCCCATGGACAGGCGCGGGATACGCAGTATTTT.

This clonotype has a count of ten or more. In DNA, the CDR3 is TGTGCCAGCAGTTTAAGTGCGGATTCACCCCTCCACTTT. Protein product: CASSLSADSPLHF. The chain combines TRBV27 with TRBJ1-6; D call uncertain. This CDR3 has 13 amino acids. V dropped 2 bases and J dropped 8 bases, with 7 bases sitting between them. Germline CDR1 reads MNHEY; CDR2 reads SMNVEV (reference sequence).

This clonotype was observed a handful of times. In DNA form, the CDR3 reads TGTGCCAGCAGCTTGACCCCGAGGGGGGGCTTTGGCAATCAGCCCCAGCATTTT. Its protein is CASSLTPRGGFGNQPQHF. This chain connects TRBV7-6 to TRBJ1-5, with a tentative D call TRBD1 (6 bases). The CDR3 contains 18 residues. Germline lookup yields CDR1 SGHVS and CDR2 FNYEAQ. V lost 3 bases, J lost 2 bases, and 20 bases lay in between.

The genes are TRBV10-1 and TRBJ1-1; D remains ambiguous. V lost 3 bases to trimming and J lost 6 bases, with 14 bases between them. The germline V gene has CDR1 WNHNN and CDR2 SYGVQD (reference sequence). CDR3 length: 14 residues. The CDR3 reads CASSERYLGAEAFF. The CDR3, as DNA: TGCGCCAGCAGTGAAAGGTATCTCGGGGCTGAAGCTTTCTTT.

This clonotype has just a few counts. The V call is TRBV27, the J call TRBJ2-5, with D tentatively TRBD1 (5 bases). This CDR3 has 14 amino acids. Germline loops: CDR1 MNHEY, CDR2 SMNVEV (reference sequence). V was shortened by 5 bases and J by 2 bases, with 12 bases between the two germline ends. CDR3 in DNA: TGTGCCAGCAGTCCGCGGACACAACAAGAGACCCAGTACTTC. Residues: CASSPRTQQETQYF.

The rearrangement joins TRBV28 to TRBJ1-3; TRBD1 might be the D (6 bases). Looked up from germline, CDR1 is MDHEN and CDR2 is SYDVKM. V dropped 7 bases and J dropped 0 bases, with 16 bases sitting between them. CDR3 length: 16 residues. The CDR3 loop is CASIGGAGSSGNTIYF. CDR3 coding DNA: TGTGCCAGCATTGGGGGGGCAGGGAGCTCTGGAAACACCATATATTTT.

The rearrangement joins TRBV6-6 to TRBJ2-3; D call uncertain. The CDR3 length is 13 residues. Trimming took 5 bases from V and 2 from J, leaving 8 bases between them. Germline lookup yields CDR1 MNHNY and CDR2 SVGAGI (reference sequence). The CDR3 nucleotides are TGTGCCAGCAGTCGACAAGCCACAGATACGCAGTATTTT. It is translated as CASSRQATDTQYF.

This clonotype was seen a handful of times. The chain links TRBV27 to TRBJ1-1; no clear D. This CDR3 spans 17 amino acids. Germline V gives CDR1 MNHEY, CDR2 SMNVEV (reference sequence). Trimming shortened V by 5 bases and J by 0 bases, and 19 bases separated the two germline ends. The CDR3 bases are TGTGCCAGCAGTCGCCGGGTGGCCGGGAACCTGAACACTGAAGCTTTCTTT. It codes for CASSRRVAGNLNTEAFF.

This clonotype was picked up a small number of times. The chain links TRBV5-6 to TRBJ1-6; 8 bases are a match to TRBD1. Losses at the gene ends were 6 bases for V and 7 bases for J; bases not matched to a gene: 6. Per germline, CDR1 SGHDT and CDR2 YYEEEE. This CDR3 is 14 amino acids long. DNA for the CDR3: TGTGCCAGCAACCAGGGGGCGAGGAATTCACCCCTCCACTTT. Translating gives CASNQGARNSPLHF.

The chain is built from TRBV12-3 or TRBV12-4 and TRBJ2-2; D is possibly TRBD2 (6 bases). Deletions cut 6 bases from V and 5 bases from J, with 16 bases between. The CDR3 covers 15 residues. The CDR3 nucleotides read TGTGCCAGCAGCTTGCAACTAGCCGGAACCGGGGAGCTGTTTTTT. Translating gives CASSLQLAGTGELFF.

The V and J genes are TRBV5-1 and TRBJ2-2, with TRBD1 matching over 10 bases. With V trimmed by 4 bases and J by 5 bases, 8 bases remained unmatched. Germline CDR1 and CDR2: SGHRS and YFSETQ. CDR3 length: 16 amino acids. The CDR3 sequence: CASSVRDRGGTGELFF. The CDR3 DNA reads as TGCGCCAGCAGCGTCCGGGACAGGGGAGGTACCGGGGAGCTGTTTTTT.

The chain employs TRBV19 and TRBJ2-3, with TRBD2 matching over 9 bases. Per the germline V gene, CDR1 is LNHDA and CDR2 is SQIVND (reference sequence). The ends lost 9 bases at V and 2 bases at J; junction bases unmatched: 9. This CDR3 is 15 amino acids long. DNA of the CDR3: TGTGCCAGCGCAGGGGCTAGCGGGATCACAGATACGCAGTATTTT. Amino acids: CASAGASGITDTQYF.

In the case of this clonotype: A read error may produce the germline difference seen at one junction end. This chain connects TRBV5-1 to TRBJ2-7; D is tentatively TRBD1 or TRBD2 (5 bases each). The V gene's germline CDR1 is SGHRS and CDR2 YFSETQ. The CDR3 covers 16 residues. The CDR3 DNA follows: TGCGCCAGCAGCCTTTTACCCTGGGACCCTTCCTCCGAGCAGTACTTC. It codes for CASSLLPWDPSSEQYF.

This chain uses TRBV20-1 with TRBJ2-7, with a tentative D call TRBD2 (6 bases). Per germline, CDR1 DFQATT and CDR2 SNEGSKA (reference sequence). The ends were cut back, 4 bases at V and 9 bases at J, with 16 bases in the middle. This CDR3 region has 12 residues. The CDR3 region is CSATGEVGGQYF. CDR3 nucleotides: TGCAGTGCTACGGGTGAGGTGGGAGGGCAGTACTTC.

This chain joins TRBV20-1 and TRBJ2-1; D is ambiguous. The germline V gene encodes CDR1 DFQATT and CDR2 SNEGSKA (reference sequence). V was pared by 5 bases and J by 8 bases, with 13 bases between. This CDR3 comprises 12 residues. The CDR3: CSAPGPSYEQFF. CDR3 nucleotides: TGCAGTGCTCCCGGGCCCTCCTATGAGCAGTTCTTC.

The chain uses TRBV18 and TRBJ2-7; weak D call: TRBD1 (5 bases). Trimming shortened V by 4 bases and J by 0 bases, and 13 bases separated the two germline ends. The CDR3 consists of 15 residues. Per germline, CDR1 KGHSH and CDR2 LQKENI. The chain's CDR3 is CASSQGHPSSYEQYF. The CDR3 DNA reads TGTGCCAGCTCACAAGGACATCCGAGCTCCTACGAGCAGTACTTC.

The chain recombines TRBV5-6 with TRBJ1-6, with D hard to call. CDR3 length: 14 residues. CDR1 and CDR2 from the germline V gene are SGHDT and YYEEEE. Trimming left V 4 bases short and J 7 bases short, with 12 bases between. The chain's CDR3 is CASSRMQRNSPLHF. DNA of the CDR3: TGTGCCAGCAGCCGCATGCAGAGAAATTCACCCCTCCACTTT.

This clonotype was seen more than once but under ten times. J is TRBJ2-2 and V is TRBV28; 10 bases are a match to TRBD2. Germline loops: CDR1 MDHEN, CDR2 SYDVKM. The length of the CDR3 is 16 residues. Unmatched junction bases numbered 10, after V lost 3 bases and J lost 9 bases. As DNA, the CDR3 is TGTGCCAGCAGTTTGTTGAGACTAGCGGGCCCCAGGGAGCTGTTTTTT. Translation gives CASSLLRLAGPRELFF. The variable domain in full, with the rest retrieved from reference TRBV28 and TRBJ2-2, is DVKVTQSSRYLVKRTGEKVFLECVQDMDHENMFWYRQDPGLGLRLIYFSYDVKMKEKGDIPEGYSVSREKKERFSLILESASTNQTSMYLCASSLLRLAGPRELFFGEGSRLTVL.

The CDR3 DNA is TGTGCCTGGAGTGTGGGAAGGTCCGATAATAGCAATCAGCCCCAGCATTTT. Amino acid sequence: CAWSVGRSDNSNQPQHF. The rearrangement uses TRBV30 and TRBJ1-5, with D hard to call. The germline CDR1 and CDR2 sequences are GTSNPN and SVGIG (reference sequence). V was clipped by 0 bases and J by 0 bases, with 15 bases between them. CDR3 size: 17 residues.

The J gene is TRBJ2-3, the V gene TRBV25-1; D is unresolved. The germline CDR1 and CDR2 sequences are MGHDK and SYGVNS. There are 14 residues in the CDR3. The V end was cut by 4 bases, the J end by 1 base, with 9 bases between. The CDR3 sequence is CASSGFQGTDTQYF. For the CDR3, the DNA is TGTGCCAGCAGTGGGTTTCAGGGCACAGATACGCAGTATTTT.

This clonotype was observed a handful of times. The V call is TRBV21-1, the J call TRBJ1-5. TRBV21-1 is assigned pseudogene status. This CDR3 region has 14 residues. CDR3 region: CASSKSAGNQPQHF. The DNA of the CDR3 is TGTGCCAGCAGCAAATCAGCAGGAAACCAGCCCCAGCATTTT.

The chain joins TRBV6-1 to TRBJ2-1; 9 bases agree with TRBD2. V was clipped by 6 bases and J by 5 bases; unmatched bases: 11. The CDR3 has 16 residues. Germline V CDR1 and CDR2: MNHNS, SASEGT. Written as DNA, the CDR3 is TGTGCCAGCAGCCCGATACTGACTAGCGGTGACAATGAGCAGTTCTTC. Protein sequence: CASSPILTSGDNEQFF.

This clonotype was counted a single time. The chain uses TRBV28 and TRBJ2-7, with a possible D match to TRBD2 (6 bases). Trimming removed 4 bases at V and 2 bases at J, with 12 bases between. Germline loops: CDR1 MDHEN, CDR2 SYDVKM. The CDR3 covers 14 residues. The CDR3 is CASSSRLVPYEQYF. CDR3 DNA sequence: TGTGCCAGCAGTTCCCGACTAGTCCCCTACGAGCAGTACTTC.

This clonotype was detected many times. The chain links TRBV20-1 to TRBJ2-7; D perhaps matches TRBD1 (5 bases). CDR3 length equals 15 residues. The germline gives CDR1 DFQATT, CDR2 SNEGSKA (reference sequence). The germline V and J ends were trimmed by 2 bases and 2 bases, with 16 bases remaining between them. In nucleotides, the CDR3 is TGCAGTGCTAGATCAGGGTCCGGGTTTACCTACGAGCAGTACTTC. Protein product: CSARSGSGFTYEQYF.